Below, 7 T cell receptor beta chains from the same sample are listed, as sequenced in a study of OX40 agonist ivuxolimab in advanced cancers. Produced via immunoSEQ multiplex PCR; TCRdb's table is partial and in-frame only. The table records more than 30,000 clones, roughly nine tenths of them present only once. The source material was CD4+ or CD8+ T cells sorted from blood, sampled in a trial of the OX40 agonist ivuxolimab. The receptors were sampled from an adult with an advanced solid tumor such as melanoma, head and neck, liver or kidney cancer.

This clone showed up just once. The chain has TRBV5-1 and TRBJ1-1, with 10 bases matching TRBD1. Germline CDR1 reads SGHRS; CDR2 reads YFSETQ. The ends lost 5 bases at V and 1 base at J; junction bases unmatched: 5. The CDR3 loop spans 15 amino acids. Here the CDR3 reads CASRERTGGNTEAFF. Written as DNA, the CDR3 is TGCGCCAGCAGGGAACGGACAGGGGGGAACACTGAAGCTTTCTTT.

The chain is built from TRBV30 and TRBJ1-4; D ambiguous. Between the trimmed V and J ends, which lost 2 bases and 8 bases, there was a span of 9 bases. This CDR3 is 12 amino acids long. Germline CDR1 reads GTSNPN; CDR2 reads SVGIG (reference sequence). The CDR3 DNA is TGTGCCTGGAGTAAGGTTTCGGAAAAACTGTTTTTT. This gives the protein CAWSKVSEKLFF.

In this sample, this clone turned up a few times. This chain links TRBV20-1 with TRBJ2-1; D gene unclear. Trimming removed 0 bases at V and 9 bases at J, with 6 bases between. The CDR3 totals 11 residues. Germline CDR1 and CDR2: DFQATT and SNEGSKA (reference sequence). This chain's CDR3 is CSARDFSEQFF. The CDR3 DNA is TGCAGTGCTAGAGATTTCAGTGAGCAGTTCTTC.

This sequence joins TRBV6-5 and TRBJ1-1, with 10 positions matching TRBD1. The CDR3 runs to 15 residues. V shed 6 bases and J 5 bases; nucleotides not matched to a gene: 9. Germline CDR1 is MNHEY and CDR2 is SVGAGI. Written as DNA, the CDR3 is TGTGCCAGCAGGGAGTGGACAGGGGGAGAGACTGAAGCTTTCTTT. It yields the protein CASREWTGGETEAFF.

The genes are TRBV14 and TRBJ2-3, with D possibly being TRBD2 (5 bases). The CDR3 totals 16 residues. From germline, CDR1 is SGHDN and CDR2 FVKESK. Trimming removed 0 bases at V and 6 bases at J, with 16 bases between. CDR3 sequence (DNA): TGTGCCAGCAGCCAAGACCCTTTTCGGGGATTTGATACGCAGTATTTT. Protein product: CASSQDPFRGFDTQYF.

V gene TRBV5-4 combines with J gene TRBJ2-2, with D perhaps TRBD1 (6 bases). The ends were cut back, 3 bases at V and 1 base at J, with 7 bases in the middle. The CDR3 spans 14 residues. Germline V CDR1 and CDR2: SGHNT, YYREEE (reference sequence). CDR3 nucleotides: TGTGCCAGCAGCTGGGGACAGAACACCGGGGAGCTGTTTTTT. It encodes CASSWGQNTGELFF.

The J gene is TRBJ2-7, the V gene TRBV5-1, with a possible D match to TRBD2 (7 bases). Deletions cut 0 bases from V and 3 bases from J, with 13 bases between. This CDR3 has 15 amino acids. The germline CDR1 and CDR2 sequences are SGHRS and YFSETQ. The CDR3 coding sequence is TGCGCCAGCAGCTTGGTGGCGGGGGCGCGCTACGAGCAGTACTTC. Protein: CASSLVAGARYEQYF.